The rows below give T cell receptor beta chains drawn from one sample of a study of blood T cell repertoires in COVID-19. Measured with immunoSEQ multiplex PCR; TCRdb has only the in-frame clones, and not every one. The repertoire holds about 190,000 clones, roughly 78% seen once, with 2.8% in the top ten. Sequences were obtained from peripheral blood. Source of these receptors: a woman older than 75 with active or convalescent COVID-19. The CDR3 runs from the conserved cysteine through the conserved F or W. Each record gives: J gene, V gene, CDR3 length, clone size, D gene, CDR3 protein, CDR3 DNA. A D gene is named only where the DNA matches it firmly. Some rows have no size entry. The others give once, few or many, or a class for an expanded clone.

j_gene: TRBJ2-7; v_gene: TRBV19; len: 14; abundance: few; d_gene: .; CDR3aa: CASSMRVRTYEQYF; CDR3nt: TGTGCCAGTAGTATGCGGGTCAGAACCTACGAGCAGTACTTC
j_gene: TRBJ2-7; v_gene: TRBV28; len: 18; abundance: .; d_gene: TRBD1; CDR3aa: CASSLGVAGQGPSYEQYF; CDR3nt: TGTGCCAGCAGTTTAGGTGTGGCAGGACAGGGGCCTTCCTACGAGCAGTACTTC
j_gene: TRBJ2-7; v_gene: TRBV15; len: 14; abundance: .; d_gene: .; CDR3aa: CATSYQGFSYEQYF; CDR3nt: TGTGCCACCAGCTACCAGGGATTCTCCTACGAGCAGTACTTC
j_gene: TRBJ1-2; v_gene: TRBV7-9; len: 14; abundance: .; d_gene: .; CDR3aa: CASSPPGGMHGYTF; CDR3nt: TGTGCCAGCAGCCCACCGGGGGGGATGCATGGCTACACCTTC
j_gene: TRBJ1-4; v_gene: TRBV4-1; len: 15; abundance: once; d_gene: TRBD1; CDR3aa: CASSQDQGANEKLFF; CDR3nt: TGCGCCAGCAGCCAGGACCAGGGGGCTAACGAAAAACTGTTTTTT
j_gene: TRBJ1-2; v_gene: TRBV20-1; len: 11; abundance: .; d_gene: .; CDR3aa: CSAREIHGYTF; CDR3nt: TGCAGTGCTAGGGAGATTCATGGCTACACCTTC
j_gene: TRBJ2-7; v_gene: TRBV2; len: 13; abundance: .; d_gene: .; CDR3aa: CAGGPEGGDEQYF; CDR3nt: TGTGCCGGTGGGCCAGAAGGAGGGGACGAGCAGTACTTC
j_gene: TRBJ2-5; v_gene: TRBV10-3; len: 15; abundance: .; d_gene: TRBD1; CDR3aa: CAIRDGQGAGETQYF; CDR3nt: TGTGCCATCAGAGATGGACAGGGGGCGGGAGAGACCCAGTACTTC
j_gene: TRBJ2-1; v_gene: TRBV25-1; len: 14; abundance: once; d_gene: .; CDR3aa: CASSEEGRLSEQFF; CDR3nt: TGTGCCAGCAGTGAAGAGGGCAGGCTAAGTGAGCAGTTCTTC
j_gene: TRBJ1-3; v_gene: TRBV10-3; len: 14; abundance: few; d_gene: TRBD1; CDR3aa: CAISTGGSGNTIYF; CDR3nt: TGTGCCATCAGTACAGGGGGCTCAGGAAACACCATATATTTT
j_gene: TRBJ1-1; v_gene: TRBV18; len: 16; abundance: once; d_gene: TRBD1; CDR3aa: CASSPNKPGTGDVAFF; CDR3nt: TGTGCCAGCTCACCCAACAAACCCGGGACAGGGGATGTAGCTTTCTTT
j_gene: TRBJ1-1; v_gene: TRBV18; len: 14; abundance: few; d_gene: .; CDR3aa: CASSLTGLSTEAFF; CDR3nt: TGTGCCAGCTCACTTACGGGACTGAGCACTGAAGCTTTCTTT
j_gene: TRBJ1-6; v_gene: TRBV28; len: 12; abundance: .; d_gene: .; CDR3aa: CASDSGSSPLHF; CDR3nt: TGTGCCAGCGATTCAGGGTCGTCACCCCTCCACTTT
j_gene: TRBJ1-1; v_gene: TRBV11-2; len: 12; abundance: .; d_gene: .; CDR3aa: CASSETDREAFF; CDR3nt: TGTGCCAGCAGCGAAACCGACAGGGAAGCTTTCTTT
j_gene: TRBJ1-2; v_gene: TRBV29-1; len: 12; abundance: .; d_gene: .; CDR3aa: CSVEDGLYGYTF; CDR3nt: TGCAGCGTTGAAGACGGACTCTATGGCTACACCTTC
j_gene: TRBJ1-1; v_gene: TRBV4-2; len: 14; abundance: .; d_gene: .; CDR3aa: CASSPQTRERKAFF; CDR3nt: TGTGCCAGCAGCCCGCAGACGAGGGAAAGAAAAGCTTTCTTT
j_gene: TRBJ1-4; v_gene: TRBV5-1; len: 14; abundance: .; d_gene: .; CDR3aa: CASSLEGRDEKLFF; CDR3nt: TGCGCCAGCAGCCTTGAGGGGAGGGATGAAAAACTGTTTTTT
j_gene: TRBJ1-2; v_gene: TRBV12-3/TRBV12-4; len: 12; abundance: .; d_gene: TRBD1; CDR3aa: CASNTGGYGYTF; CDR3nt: TGTGCCAGTAACACAGGGGGCTATGGCTACACCTTC
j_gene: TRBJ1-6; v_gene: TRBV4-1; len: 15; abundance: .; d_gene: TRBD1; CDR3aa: CASSQVDRENSPLHF; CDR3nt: TGCGCCAGCAGCCAAGTAGACAGGGAAAATTCACCCCTCCACTTT
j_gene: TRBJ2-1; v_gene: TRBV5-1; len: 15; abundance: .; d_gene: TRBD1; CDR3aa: CASSNRTGGLNEQFF; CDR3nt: TGCGCCAGCAGTAACCGGACAGGGGGCTTGAATGAGCAGTTCTTC
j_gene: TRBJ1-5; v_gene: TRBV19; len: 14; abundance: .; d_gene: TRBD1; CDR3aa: CASSGTGGNQPQHF; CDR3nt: TGTGCCAGTAGTGGGACAGGGGGAAATCAGCCCCAGCATTTT
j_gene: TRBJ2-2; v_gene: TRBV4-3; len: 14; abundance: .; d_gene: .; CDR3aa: CASSLNAGTGELFF; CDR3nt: TGCGCCAGCAGCCTCAACGCGGGGACCGGGGAGCTGTTTTTT
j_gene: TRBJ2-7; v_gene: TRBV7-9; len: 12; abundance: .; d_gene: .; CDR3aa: CASSYSRDEQYF; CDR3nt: TGTGCCAGCAGCTATAGCAGGGACGAGCAGTACTTC
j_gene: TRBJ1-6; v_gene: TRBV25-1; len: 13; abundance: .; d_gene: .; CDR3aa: CASSESGDSPLHF; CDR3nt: TGTGCCAGCAGTGAATCGGGGGATTCACCCCTCCACTTT
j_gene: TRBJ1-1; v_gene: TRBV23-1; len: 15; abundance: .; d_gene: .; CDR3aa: CASSQIEEPSTEAFF; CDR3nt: TGCGCCAGCAGTCAAATCGAGGAGCCCAGCACTGAAGCTTTCTTT
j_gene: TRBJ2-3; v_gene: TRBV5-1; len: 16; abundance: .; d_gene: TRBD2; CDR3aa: CASSLGLSGGTDTQYF; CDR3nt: TGCGCCAGCAGCTTGGGGCTTAGCGGGGGGACAGATACGCAGTATTTT
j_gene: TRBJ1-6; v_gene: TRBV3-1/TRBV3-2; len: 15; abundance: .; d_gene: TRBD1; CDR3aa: CASSQVGQGNSPLHF; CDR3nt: TGTGCCAGCAGCCAAGTGGGACAGGGTAATTCACCCCTCCACTTT
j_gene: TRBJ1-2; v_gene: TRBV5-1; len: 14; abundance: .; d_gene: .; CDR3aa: CASSSFGTGNGYTF; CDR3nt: .
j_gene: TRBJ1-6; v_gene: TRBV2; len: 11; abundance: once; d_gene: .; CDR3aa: CASNGGSPLHF; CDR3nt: TGTGCCAGCAACGGGGGATCACCCCTCCACTTT
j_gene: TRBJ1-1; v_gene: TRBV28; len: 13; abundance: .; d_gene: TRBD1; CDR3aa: CASSLRQGAHAFF; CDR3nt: TGTGCCAGCAGTTTAAGGCAGGGGGCACACGCTTTCTTT
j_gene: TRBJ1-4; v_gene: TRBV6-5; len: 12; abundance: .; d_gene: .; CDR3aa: CASRDGGGSLFF; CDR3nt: TGTGCCAGCAGGGACGGGGGAGGATCACTGTTTTTT
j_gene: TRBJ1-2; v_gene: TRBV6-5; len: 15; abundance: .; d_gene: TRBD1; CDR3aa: CASSYIAGGRYGYTF; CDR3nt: TGTGCCAGCAGTTACATAGCAGGGGGGAGGTATGGCTACACCTTC
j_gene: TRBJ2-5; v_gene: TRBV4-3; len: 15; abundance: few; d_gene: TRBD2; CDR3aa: CASSQGASGTETQYF; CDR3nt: TGCGCCAGCAGCCAAGGTGCTAGCGGCACGGAGACCCAGTACTTC
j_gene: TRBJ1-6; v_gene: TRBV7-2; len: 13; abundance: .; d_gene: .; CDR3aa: CASSLDELSPLHF; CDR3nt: TGTGCCAGCAGCTTAGATGAGCTTTCACCCCTCCACTTT
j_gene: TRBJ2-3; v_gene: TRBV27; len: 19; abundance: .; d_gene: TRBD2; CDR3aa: CASSLARLAGALPPDTQYF; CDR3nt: TGTGCCAGCAGTTTAGCCCGACTAGCGGGGGCCCTCCCTCCAGATACGCAGTATTTT
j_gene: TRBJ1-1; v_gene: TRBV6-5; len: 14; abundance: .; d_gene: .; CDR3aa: CASNQESLNTEAFF; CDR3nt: TGTGCCAGCAATCAAGAGTCCCTGAACACTGAAGCTTTCTTT
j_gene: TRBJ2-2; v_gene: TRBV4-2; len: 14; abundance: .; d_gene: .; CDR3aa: CASSQDRLKGELFF; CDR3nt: TGTGCCAGCAGCCAAGACAGGCTTAAGGGGGAGCTGTTTTTT
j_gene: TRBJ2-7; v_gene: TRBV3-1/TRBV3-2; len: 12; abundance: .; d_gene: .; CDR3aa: CASSQVSDEQYF; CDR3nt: TGTGCCAGCAGCCAAGTTTCGGACGAGCAGTACTTC
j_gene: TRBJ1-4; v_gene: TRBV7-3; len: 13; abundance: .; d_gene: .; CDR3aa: CASSLGPNEKLFF; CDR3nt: TGTGCCAGCAGCTTAGGCCCGAATGAAAAACTGTTTTTT
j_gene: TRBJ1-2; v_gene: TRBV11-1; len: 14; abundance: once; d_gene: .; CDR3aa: CASSLFQGMDGYTF; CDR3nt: TGTGCCAGCAGCTTATTCCAGGGGATGGATGGCTACACCTTC
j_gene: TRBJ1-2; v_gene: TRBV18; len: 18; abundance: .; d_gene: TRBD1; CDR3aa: CASSPPGTTGTGNYGYTF; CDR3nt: TGTGCCAGCTCACCACCGGGGACAACCGGGACAGGGAACTATGGCTACACCTTC
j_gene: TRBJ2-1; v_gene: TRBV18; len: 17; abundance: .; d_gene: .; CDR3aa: CASSPTSLPNSYNEQFF; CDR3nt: TGTGCCAGCTCGCCAACTAGCCTACCTAACTCCTACAATGAGCAGTTCTTC
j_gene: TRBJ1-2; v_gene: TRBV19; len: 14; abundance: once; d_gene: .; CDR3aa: CASSTVGVTYGYTF; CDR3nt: TGTGCCAGTAGTACGGTCGGGGTTACCTATGGCTACACCTTC
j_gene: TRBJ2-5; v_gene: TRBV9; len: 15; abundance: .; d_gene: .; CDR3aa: CASSVAGRAHETQYF; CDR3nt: TGTGCCAGCAGCGTAGCAGGCAGGGCCCACGAGACCCAGTACTTC
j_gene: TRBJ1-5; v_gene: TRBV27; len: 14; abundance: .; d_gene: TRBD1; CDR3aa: CASSRGTDNQPQHF; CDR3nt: TGTGCCAGCAGTCGCGGGACAGACAATCAGCCCCAGCATTTT